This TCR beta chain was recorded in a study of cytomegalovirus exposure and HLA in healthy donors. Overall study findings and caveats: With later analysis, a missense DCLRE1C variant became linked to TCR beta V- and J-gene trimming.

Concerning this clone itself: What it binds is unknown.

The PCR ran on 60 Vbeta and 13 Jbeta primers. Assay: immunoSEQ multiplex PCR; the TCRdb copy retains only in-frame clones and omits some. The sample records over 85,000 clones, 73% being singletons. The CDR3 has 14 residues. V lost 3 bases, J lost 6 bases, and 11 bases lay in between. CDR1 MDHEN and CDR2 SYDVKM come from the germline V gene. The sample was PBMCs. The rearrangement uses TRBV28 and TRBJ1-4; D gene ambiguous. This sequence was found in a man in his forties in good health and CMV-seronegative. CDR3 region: CASSFGRGHEKLFF. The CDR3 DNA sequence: TGTGCCAGCAGTTTCGGCAGAGGTCATGAAAAACTGTTTTTT.